Reported below is one T cell receptor beta chain. Its antigen is unidentified. V lost 1 base and J 4 bases, leaving 7 bases between the germline ends. Germline CDR1 is SEHNR and CDR2 is FQNEAQ (reference sequence). The CDR3 totals 13 residues. This record comes from a study of OX40 agonist ivuxolimab in advanced cancers. At the level of the study: Dose-escalation patients' cancers were hepatocellular carcinoma, melanoma, renal cell or head and neck cancer. Points from the study as a whole: Relatively little clonal expansion, among the lowest observed, appeared in partial responders at 0.1-3.0 mg/kg. At doses 0.1 to 3.0 mg/kg, CD4+ and CD8+ clones expanded.

Blood draws occurred at baseline, cycle 4 day 1, and cycle 7 day 1. The table came from immunoSEQ multiplex PCR; TCRdb's copy has only in-frame clones and leaves some out. The data contain under 95,000 clones, roughly 88% of them singletons. The J gene is TRBJ1-2, the V gene TRBV7-9; no clear D. Source: CD4+ or CD8+ T cells sorted from blood, taken in a trial of the OX40 agonist ivuxolimab. This clonotype was obtained from an adult with an advanced solid tumor such as melanoma, head and neck, liver or kidney cancer. CDR3 in amino acids: CASSLGPFYGYTF. CDR3 sequence (DNA): TGTGCCAGCAGCTTAGGGCCTTTCTATGGCTACACCTTC. Using reference TRBV7-9 and TRBJ1-2 for the parts outside the CDR3, the full variable domain is DTGVSQNPRHKITKRGQNVTFRCDPISEHNRLYWYRQTLGQGPEFLTYFQNEAQLEKSRLLSDRFSAERPKGSFSTLEIQRTEQGDSAMYLCASSLGPFYGYTFGSGTRLTVV.